This T cell receptor (beta chain) was profiled in a study of OX40 agonist ivuxolimab in advanced cancers. On the study more broadly: The drug used for patients, ivuxolimab, was an agonistic anti-OX40 (CD134) antibody. Mean age approximately 59 years, range roughly 23 to 79; roughly 82% male.

Of note for this clone: The antigen is not known.

Autoimmune disease history or systemic immunosuppression disqualified patients. Clones were sequenced by immunoSEQ multiplex PCR, and TCRdb holds only the in-frame ones, with some missing. This sample yields about 68,000 clones, of which approximately 88% are seen a single time; around 0.95% belongs to the top ten. The CDR3 length is 16 residues. Germline CDR1 is MGHRA and CDR2 is YSYEKL. V was cut by 0 bases and J by 0 bases, with 9 bases left in between. Findings of the study overall: Clonal expansion was seen in CD4+ and CD8+ blood T cells by week 6 at 0.1 to 3.0 mg/kg.

The V call is TRBV4-1, the J call TRBJ1-5, with no clear D. The TCR was taken from an adult with an advanced solid tumor such as melanoma, head and neck, liver or kidney cancer. The source material was CD4+ or CD8+ T cells sorted from blood, sampled in a trial of the OX40 agonist ivuxolimab. The CDR3 reads CASSQEIRVSNQPQHF. The CDR3 DNA follows: TGCGCCAGCAGCCAAGAAATAAGGGTTAGCAATCAGCCCCAGCATTTT.